These T cell receptor beta chains were read from a single sample in a study of T cells after yellow fever vaccination. TCRdb processed the 5' RACE reads anew with MiXCR; each CDR3 protein has one entry. The table records around 550,000 distinct CDR3 sequences, about 19% of them present only once. The sequencing used PBMCs, collected 15 days after the yellow fever booster vaccination. The receptors were gathered from a man in his thirties or forties who received the YFV17D yellow fever vaccine. Each CDR3 is given with its conserved first and last residue. The order of the fields is J gene, CDR3 length, D gene, V gene, clone size, CDR3 protein, CDR3 DNA. The D gene is left open where the match is weak. Rows may omit the clone size; those that give it use once, few, many or a size class.

TRBJ2-3 | 15 | . | TRBV5-1 | . | CASSLEMARADTQYF | TGCGCCAGCAGCTTGGAGATGGCCCGGGCAGATACGCAGTATTTT
TRBJ2-5 | 10 | . | TRBV12-3/TRBV12-4 | . | CASPWRTQYF | TGTGCCAGCCCCTGGCGGACCCAGTACTTC
TRBJ2-7 | 14 | TRBD1 | TRBV4-3 | few | CASSQDRGRFEQYF | TGCGCCAGCAGCCAAGACAGGGGGCGCTTTGAGCAGTACTTC
TRBJ2-7 | 15 | TRBD2 | TRBV5-1 | . | CASRPLAGVPDEQYF | TGCGCCAGCAGGCCACTAGCGGGAGTTCCCGACGAGCAGTACTTC
TRBJ1-1 | 14 | . | TRBV28 | . | CASSRLSVNTEAFF | TGTGCCAGCAGCCGGTTAAGTGTGAACACTGAAGCTTTCTTT
TRBJ2-1 | 15 | . | TRBV7-6 | few | CASSYRGFTYNEQFF | TGTGCCAGCAGCTATAGGGGATTTACCTACAATGAGCAGTTCTTC
TRBJ2-7 | 16 | . | TRBV5-1 | . | CASSLGASAYSYEQYF | TGCGCCAGCAGCTTGGGCGCTAGCGCTTACTCCTACGAGCAGTACTTC
TRBJ1-5 | 16 | . | TRBV5-1 | few | CASSTGDLGSNQPQHF | TGCGCCAGCAGCACTGGGGACCTGGGCAGCAATCAGCCCCAGCATTTT
TRBJ2-7 | 15 | . | TRBV5-1 | few | CASSIQPGDNYEQYF | TGCGCCAGCAGCATCCAACCGGGGGATAACTACGAGCAGTACTTC
TRBJ2-1 | 15 | . | TRBV5-1 | . | CASSLGVSPSNEQFF | TGCGCCAGCAGCCTCGGGGTTAGTCCTTCCAATGAGCAGTTCTTC
TRBJ2-1 | 15 | . | TRBV7-2 | few | CASGRASNFYNEQFF | TGTGCCAGCGGGCGAGCCTCAAACTTCTACAATGAGCAGTTCTTC
TRBJ2-3 | 18 | TRBD2 | TRBV20-1 | . | CSARDGLAGGLEVDTQYF | TGCAGTGCTAGAGATGGGCTGGCGGGAGGGCTGGAGGTAGATACGCAGTATTTT
TRBJ2-2 | 11 | . | TRBV30 | . | CAWTVNGELFF | TGTGCCTGGACCGTGAACGGGGAGCTGTTTTTT
TRBJ2-4 | 15 | . | TRBV4-2 | . | CASSLGWAAKNIQYF | TGTGCCAGCAGCCTCGGGTGGGCGGCCAAAAACATTCAGTACTTC
TRBJ2-3 | 13 | . | TRBV6-6 | . | CASCSGPSGTQYF | TGTGCCAGCTGTTCAGGACCCTCCGGTACGCAGTATTTT
TRBJ2-7 | 15 | . | TRBV20-1 | few | CSATGSSGVPYEQYF | TGCAGTGCTACCGGATCCTCAGGGGTACCCTACGAGCAGTACTTC
TRBJ2-7 | 15 | TRBD2 | TRBV5-1 | few | CASSFGGGKPYEQYF | TGCGCCAGCAGCTTCGGGGGAGGGAAGCCCTACGAGCAGTACTTC
TRBJ2-7 | 13 | . | TRBV10-3 | . | CAISQLSSYEQYF | TGTGCCATCAGCCAGCTGAGCTCCTACGAGCAGTACTTC
TRBJ2-2 | 14 | . | TRBV5-6 | . | CASSLGLGTGELFF | TGTGCCAGCAGCTTGGGCCTTGGTACCGGGGAGCTGTTTTTT
TRBJ1-2 | 13 | . | TRBV20-1 | few | CSARDSVIYGYTF | TGCAGTGCTAGAGATTCGGTGATCTATGGCTACACCTTC
TRBJ2-7 | 15 | TRBD2 | TRBV18 | . | CASSLGFGTSREQYF | TGTGCCAGCTCACTCGGATTTGGGACTAGCCGTGAGCAGTACTTC
TRBJ2-1 | 13 | . | TRBV6-6 | . | CASTRYSYNEQFF | TGTGCCAGCACGAGATATTCCTACAATGAGCAGTTCTTC
TRBJ2-4 | 13 | TRBD1 | TRBV20-1 | few | CSAGQGAQGIQYF | TGCAGTGCTGGACAGGGGGCGCAGGGCATTCAGTACTTC
TRBJ2-2 | 19 | TRBD2 | TRBV20-1 | . | CSASTGTSGRALNTGELFF | TGCAGTGCTTCTACCGGGACTAGCGGGAGGGCCCTGAACACCGGGGAGCTGTTTTTT
TRBJ1-1 | 14 | . | TRBV7-2 | . | CASRIDNFNTEAFF | TGTGCCAGCAGAATCGACAACTTCAACACTGAAGCTTTCTTT
TRBJ2-3 | 14 | . | TRBV20-1 | few | CSAIPGAGTDTQYF | TGCAGTGCTATTCCGGGAGCGGGCACAGATACGCAGTATTTT
TRBJ2-3 | 14 | . | TRBV20-1 | few | CSAKVGASTDTQYF | TGCAGTGCTAAGGTTGGGGCTAGCACAGATACGCAGTATTTT
TRBJ2-1 | 16 | . | TRBV7-9 | few | CASSSPETVGYNEQFF | TGTGCCAGCAGCTCACCCGAGACCGTCGGGTACAATGAGCAGTTCTTC
TRBJ1-3 | 15 | . | TRBV5-1 | . | CASSRDASSGNTIYF | TGCGCCAGCAGCCGGGACGCGAGCTCTGGAAACACCATATATTTT
TRBJ2-5 | 13 | TRBD2 | TRBV7-2 | few | CASRGLALETQYF | TGTGCCAGCAGGGGACTAGCTTTGGAGACCCAGTACTTC
TRBJ2-5 | 11 | . | TRBV20-1 | . | CSARVSRTQYF | TGCAGTGCTAGAGTCTCCCGGACCCAGTACTTC
TRBJ2-7 | 13 | . | TRBV9 | . | CASSGMDSYEQYF | TGTGCCAGCAGCGGAATGGACAGCTACGAGCAGTACTTC
TRBJ2-1 | 16 | TRBD2 | TRBV5-1 | few | CASTIRLAGVANEQFF | TGCGCCAGCACCATCCGACTAGCGGGAGTAGCGAATGAGCAGTTCTTC
TRBJ2-3 | 16 | . | TRBV7-6 | . | CASRKRGPPATDTQYF | TGTGCCAGCAGGAAACGAGGTCCTCCGGCCACAGATACGCAGTATTTT
TRBJ1-2 | 13 | TRBD1 | TRBV4-3 | few | CASRTGQGYGYTF | TGCGCCAGCAGGACGGGACAGGGCTATGGCTACACCTTC
TRBJ2-5 | 15 | . | TRBV12-3/TRBV12-4 | . | CASTQLEGLQETQYF | TGTGCCAGCACCCAACTAGAGGGGCTTCAAGAGACCCAGTACTTC
TRBJ1-5 | 16 | TRBD1 | TRBV20-1 | . | CSASRDSSTRNQPQHF | TGCAGTGCTAGCCGGGACAGCTCGACTAGAAATCAGCCCCAGCATTTT
TRBJ2-2 | 14 | TRBD1 | TRBV7-9 | . | CASRPDRETGELFF | TGTGCCAGCCGGCCCGACAGGGAAACCGGGGAGCTGTTTTTT
TRBJ2-7 | 15 | . | TRBV19 | . | CASTSAAGPTYEQYF | TGTGCCAGTACCTCGGCGGCAGGGCCTACCTACGAGCAGTACTTC
TRBJ2-2 | 14 | . | TRBV7-9 | . | CASSLMGVTGELFF | TGTGCCAGCAGCTTAATGGGGGTCACCGGGGAGCTGTTTTTT
TRBJ2-2 | 12 | . | TRBV27 | . | CASQVEGGELFF | TGTGCCAGCCAGGTTGAAGGCGGGGAGCTGTTTTTT